This TCR beta chain was found in a study of blood T cell repertoires in COVID-19. Overall study context: Spain, Italy and the United States supplied samples that represented acute and convalescent COVID-19.

Assay used: immunoSEQ multiplex PCR; TCRdb lists only in-frame clones, some missing. The data contain 55,000 to 80,000 clones, around 83% of them singletons. This CDR3 has 14 amino acids. With V trimmed by 5 bases and J by 5 bases, 5 bases remained unmatched. CDR1 and CDR2 from the germline V gene are MNHEY and SMNVEV (reference sequence). V is TRBV27 and J is TRBJ2-3, with 9 bases matching TRBD2. The clonotype was recovered from a human donor in a cohort sampled during active COVID-19. The specimen was peripheral blood. This chain's CDR3 is CASSLSGGGDTQYF. As DNA, the CDR3 is TGTGCCAGCAGTCTTAGCGGGGGCGGAGATACGCAGTATTTT.